This T cell receptor beta chain came from a study of T cell repertoires in cytomegalovirus infection. Study-wide background: Researchers turned to recently identified HLA-C-restricted CMV epitopes as well as well-studied HLA-B-restricted ones. CMV infection together with matching HLA type was indicated by public TCR beta signatures. Study-level findings and limits: Clonotype analysis showed dominance of the ex vivo response by HLA-C-restricted CMV-specific TCR beta clonotypes. CMV carriers with the relevant HLA were identified by cumulative public TCR beta family frequency.

In the case of this clonotype: Its matching antigen is unknown.

The germline V gene has CDR1 DFQATT and CDR2 SNEGSKA (reference sequence). There are 14 residues in the CDR3. Germline trimming cut 7 bases from V and 0 bases from J; bases unmatched to any gene: 6. TCRdb re-called the reads with MiXCR, one entry per CDR3 protein. The data hold around 750,000 distinct CDR3 sequences, with approximately 32% observed a single time. The sequence came from a human donor in good health (CMV status not recorded). Some clones in this sample may be carry-over from other donors' samples. The chain joins TRBV20-1 to TRBJ2-1, with 7 bases lining up with TRBD1. Sequences were derived from cultured CD8+ T cells from PBMCs, sampled from culture after CMV antigen stimulation. DNA of the CDR3: TGCAGTGTCCGATACAGGGGCTCCTACAATGAGCAGTTCTTC. Protein product: CSVRYRGSYNEQFF.